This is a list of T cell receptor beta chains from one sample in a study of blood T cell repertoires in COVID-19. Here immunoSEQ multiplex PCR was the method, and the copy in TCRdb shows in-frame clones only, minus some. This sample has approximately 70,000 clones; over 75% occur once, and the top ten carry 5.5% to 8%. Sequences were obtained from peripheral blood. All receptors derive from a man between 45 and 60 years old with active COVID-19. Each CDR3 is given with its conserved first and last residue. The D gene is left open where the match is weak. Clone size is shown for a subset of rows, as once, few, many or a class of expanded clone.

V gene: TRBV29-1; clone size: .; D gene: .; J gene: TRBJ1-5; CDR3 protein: CSIREVGQPQHF; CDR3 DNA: TGCAGCATCCGGGAGGTTGGACAGCCCCAGCATTTT
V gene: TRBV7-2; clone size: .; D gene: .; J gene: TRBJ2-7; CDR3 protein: CASSLPGVSYEQYF; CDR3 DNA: TGTGCCAGCAGCTTACCGGGGGTCTCCTACGAGCAGTACTTC
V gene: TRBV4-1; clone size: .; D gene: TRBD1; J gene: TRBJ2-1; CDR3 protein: CASSQEGQTDNEQFF; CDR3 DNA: TGCGCCAGCAGCCAAGAGGGACAGACGGACAATGAGCAGTTCTTC
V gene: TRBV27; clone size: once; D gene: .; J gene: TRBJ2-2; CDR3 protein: CASSLLGATPGELFF; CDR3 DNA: TGTGCCAGCAGTTTATTGGGGGCGACACCCGGGGAGCTGTTTTTT
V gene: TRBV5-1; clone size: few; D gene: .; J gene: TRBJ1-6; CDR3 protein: CASSLGTHNSPLHF; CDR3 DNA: TGCGCCAGCAGCTTGGGGACACATAATTCACCCCTCCACTTT
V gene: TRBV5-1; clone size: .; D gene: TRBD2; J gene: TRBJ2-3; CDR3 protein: CASSRGLAERTDTQYF; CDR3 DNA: TGCGCCAGCAGCAGGGGACTAGCAGAGAGAACAGATACGCAGTATTTT
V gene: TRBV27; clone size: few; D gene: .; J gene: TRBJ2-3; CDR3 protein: CASSYRDTSDTQYF; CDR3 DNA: TGTGCCAGCAGTTACCGGGACACCTCAGATACGCAGTATTTT
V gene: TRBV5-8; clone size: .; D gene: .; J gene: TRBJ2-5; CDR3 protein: CASSFYREGGETQYF; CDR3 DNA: TGTGCCAGCAGCTTTTACAGGGAAGGGGGAGAGACCCAGTACTTC
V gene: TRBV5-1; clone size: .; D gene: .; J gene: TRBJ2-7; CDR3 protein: CASSNYPGTGGGELDEQYF; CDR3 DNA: TGCGCCAGCAGCAATTACCCCGGAACCGGGGGAGGAGAACTAGACGAGCAGTACTTC
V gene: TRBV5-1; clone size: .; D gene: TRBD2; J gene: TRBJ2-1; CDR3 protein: CASSFGTGGSYNEQFF; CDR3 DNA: TGCGCCAGCAGCTTCGGTACGGGGGGGTCCTACAATGAGCAGTTCTTC
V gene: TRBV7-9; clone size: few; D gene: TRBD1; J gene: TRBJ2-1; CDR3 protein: CASSLARGQGLPYNEQFF; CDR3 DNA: TGTGCCAGCAGCTTAGCTCGAGGACAGGGCCTACCCTACAATGAGCAGTTCTTC
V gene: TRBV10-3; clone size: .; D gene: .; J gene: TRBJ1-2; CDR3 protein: CAISEPTGMGGYTF; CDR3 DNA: TGTGCCATCAGTGAGCCAACAGGGATGGGCGGCTACACCTTC
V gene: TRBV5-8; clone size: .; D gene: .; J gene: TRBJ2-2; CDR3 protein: CASNRVTGELFF; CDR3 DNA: TGTGCCAGCAACAGGGTCACCGGGGAGCTGTTTTTT
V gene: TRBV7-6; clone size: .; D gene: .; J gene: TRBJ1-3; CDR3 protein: CASSLADSSGNTIYF; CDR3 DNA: TGTGCCAGCAGCTTAGCCGACAGCTCTGGAAACACCATATATTTT
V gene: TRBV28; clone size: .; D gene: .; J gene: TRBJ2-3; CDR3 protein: CASSLWGPADTDTQYF; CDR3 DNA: TGTGCCAGCAGTTTATGGGGGCCCGCGGACACAGATACGCAGTATTTT
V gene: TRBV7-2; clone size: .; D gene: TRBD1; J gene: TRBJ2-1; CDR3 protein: CASSPDRVNEQFF; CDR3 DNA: TGTGCCAGCAGTCCGGACAGGGTGAATGAGCAGTTCTTC
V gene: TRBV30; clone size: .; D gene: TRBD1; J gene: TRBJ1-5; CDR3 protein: CAWSEKGGSFDQPQHF; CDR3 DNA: TGTGCCTGGAGCGAGAAAGGGGGCTCGTTTGATCAGCCCCAGCATTTT
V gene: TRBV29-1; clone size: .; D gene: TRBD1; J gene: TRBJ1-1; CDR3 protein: CSLGQVGTEAFF; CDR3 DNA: TGCAGCCTAGGACAGGTCGGGACTGAAGCTTTCTTT
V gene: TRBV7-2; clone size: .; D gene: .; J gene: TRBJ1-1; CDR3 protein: CASSSRDKYTEAFF; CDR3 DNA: TGTGCCAGCAGCTCCAGGGACAAATACACTGAAGCTTTCTTT
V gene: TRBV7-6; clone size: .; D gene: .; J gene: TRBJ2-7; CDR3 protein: CASRKDDRSSYEQYF; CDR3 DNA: TGTGCCAGCAGAAAAGACGACCGGAGCTCCTACGAGCAGTACTTC